This paragraph reports one TCR beta chain. This sample was included in a study of blood T cell repertoires in COVID-19. Study at large: The samples span acute and convalescent COVID-19 from the United States, Italy and Spain.

Here immunoSEQ multiplex PCR was the method, and the copy in TCRdb shows in-frame clones only, minus some. This sample has fewer than 250,000 clones, with 88% found just once. Germline V gene sequence: CDR1 MRHNA, CDR2 SNTAGT. With 4 bases removed from V and 1 base from J, the gap between germline ends came to 7 bases. The CDR3 is 13 residues long. The V call is TRBV6-4, the J call TRBJ1-1; no clear D gene. The sample consisted of peripheral blood. The receptor comes from a man aged 30 to 39 with acute or convalescent COVID-19. CDR3 sequence reads: CASSVAGNTEAFF. The CDR3 nucleotides read TGTGCCAGCAGTGTGGCAGGGAACACTGAAGCTTTCTTT.